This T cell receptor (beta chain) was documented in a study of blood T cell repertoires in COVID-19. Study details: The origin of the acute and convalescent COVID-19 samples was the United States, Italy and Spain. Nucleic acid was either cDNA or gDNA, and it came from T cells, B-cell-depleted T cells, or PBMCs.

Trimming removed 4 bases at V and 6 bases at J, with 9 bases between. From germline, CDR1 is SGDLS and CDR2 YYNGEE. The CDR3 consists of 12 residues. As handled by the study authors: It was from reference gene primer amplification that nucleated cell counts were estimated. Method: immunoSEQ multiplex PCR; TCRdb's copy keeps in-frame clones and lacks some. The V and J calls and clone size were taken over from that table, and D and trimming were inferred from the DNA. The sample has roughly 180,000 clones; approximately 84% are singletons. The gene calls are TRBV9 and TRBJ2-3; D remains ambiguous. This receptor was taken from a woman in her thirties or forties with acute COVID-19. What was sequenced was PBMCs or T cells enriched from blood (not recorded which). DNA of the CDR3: TGTGCCAGCAGCCCTCTGGGCGATACGCAGTATTTT. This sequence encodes CASSPLGDTQYF.